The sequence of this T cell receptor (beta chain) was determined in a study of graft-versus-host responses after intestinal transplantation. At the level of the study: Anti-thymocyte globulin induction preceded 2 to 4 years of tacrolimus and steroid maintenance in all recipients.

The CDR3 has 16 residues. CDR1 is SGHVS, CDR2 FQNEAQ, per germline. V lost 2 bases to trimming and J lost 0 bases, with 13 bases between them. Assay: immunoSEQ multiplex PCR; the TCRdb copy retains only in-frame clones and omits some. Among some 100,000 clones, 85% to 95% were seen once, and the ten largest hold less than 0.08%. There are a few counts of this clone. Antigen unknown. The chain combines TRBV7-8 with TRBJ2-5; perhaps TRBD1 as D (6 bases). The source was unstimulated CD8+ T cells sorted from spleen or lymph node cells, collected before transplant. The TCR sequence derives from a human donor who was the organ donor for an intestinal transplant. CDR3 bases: TGTGCCAGCAGCTTAATCTTCCGGGACAACCAAGAGACCCAGTACTTC. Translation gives CASSLIFRDNQETQYF.